This TCR beta chain was recovered during a study of neurological immune-mediated disorders. Study-wide results and caveats: The highest TCR clonal expansion occurred in HTLV-1-associated myelopathy; multiple sclerosis fell below healthy controls.

There are many counts of this clonotype. Antigen unknown. Individuals who volunteered at a blood bank located in Maryland, USA, made up the group of healthy controls. Libraries from sorted cells each used 800,000 to 1,000,000 CD4+ or CD8+ T cells. The CDR3 totals 15 residues. In germline, CDR1 is MNHEY, CDR2 SVGAGI. V lost 8 bases and J lost 0, with 14 bases in between. In every sequencing run, more than 170 million TCR-beta sequences were generated from 15-18 subjects. TCRdb independently ran MiXCR on the 5' RACE reads; one entry per CDR3 protein. The sample holds 39,000 or so distinct CDR3 sequences, roughly 5% seen once.

The genes are TRBV6-5 and TRBJ2-4; TRBD1 might be the D (6 bases). This clonotype was sampled from a man younger than 35 in good health. Sample: CD4+ T cells from blood. CDR3 residues: CASRDIQGAKNIQYF. For the CDR3, the DNA is TGTGCCAGCCGGGACATTCAAGGAGCCAAAAACATTCAGTACTTC.